These T cell receptor beta chains were read from a single sample in a study of OX40 agonist ivuxolimab in advanced cancers. Generated by immunoSEQ multiplex PCR, the TCRdb table keeps only in-frame clones and is missing some. The table lists tens of thousands of clones, 79% of them singletons. The specimen comprised CD4+ or CD8+ T cells sorted from blood, sampled in a trial of the OX40 agonist ivuxolimab. These receptors originate from an adult with an advanced solid tumor such as melanoma, head and neck, liver or kidney cancer. Both conserved end residues are part of each CDR3. The D gene is left open where the match is weak. The size of a clone is reported for some rows only, either as once, few or many, or as a class for expanded clones.

v_call,d_call,j_call,clone_size,cdr3_aa,cdr3_nt
TRBV28,TRBD1,TRBJ1-1,few,CATLRPTGVAFF,TGTGCCACCCTGAGACCCACAGGGGTAGCTTTCTTT
TRBV27,TRBD1,TRBJ1-6,once,CASSSDRGNSPLHF,TGTGCCAGCAGTTCGGACAGGGGTAATTCACCCCTCCACTTT
TRBV6-5,.,TRBJ1-1,few,CASSYSAGNTEAFF,TGTGCCAGCAGTTACTCGGCCGGGAACACTGAAGCTTTCTTT
TRBV5-6,.,TRBJ1-5,.,CASSLMLHRVGNQPQHF,TGTGCCAGCAGCTTGATGTTGCACAGGGTGGGCAATCAGCCCCAGCATTTT
TRBV30,TRBD1,TRBJ2-7,.,CAWSVSFGQARSSYEQYF,TGTGCCTGGAGTGTATCTTTTGGACAGGCAAGAAGTTCCTACGAGCAGTACTTC
TRBV2,.,TRBJ2-7,.,CASRRDLSYEQYF,TGTGCCAGCAGGAGGGACCTCTCCTACGAGCAGTACTTC
TRBV4-2,.,TRBJ2-7,.,CASSRNQNPATYEQYF,TGTGCCAGCAGCCGCAACCAAAATCCAGCTACGTACGAGCAGTACTTC
TRBV28,TRBD1,TRBJ1-6,few,CASSANPGQGTFALSLHF,TGTGCCAGCAGCGCCAATCCGGGACAGGGGACCTTTGCGTTGTCCCTCCACTTT
TRBV19,.,TRBJ2-3,.,CASSIGGVRSDTQYF,TGTGCCAGTAGTATAGGGGGCGTCCGGTCAGATACGCAGTATTTT
TRBV5-1,.,TRBJ2-7,.,CASSLTAGGGYEQYF,TGCGCCAGCAGCCTCACCGCGGGTGGGGGCTACGAGCAGTACTTC
TRBV6-1,TRBD1,TRBJ1-1,once,CASSASGGTLNTEAFF,TGTGCCAGCAGTGCTTCAGGGGGAACGCTGAACACTGAAGCTTTCTTT
TRBV7-9,TRBD1,TRBJ1-1,.,CASSPAGTVNTEAFF,TGTGCCAGCAGCCCTGCCGGGACAGTGAACACTGAAGCTTTCTTT
TRBV11-2,.,TRBJ1-5,few,CASSLDRNQPQHF,TGTGCCAGCAGCTTAGACCGCAATCAGCCCCAGCATTTT
TRBV19,TRBD1,TRBJ1-2,.,CASRQQGAKGGYTF,TGTGCCAGTAGACAACAGGGGGCAAAGGGTGGCTACACCTTC
TRBV21-1,.,TRBJ1-2,.,CASSNRTVYGYTF,TGTGCCAGCAGCAACAGGACAGTTTATGGCTACACCTTC
TRBV4-1,TRBD1,TRBJ2-2,.,CASSQAGVGTGKAGELFF,TGCGCCAGCAGCCAAGCTGGGGTCGGGACAGGGAAGGCCGGGGAGCTGTTTTTT
TRBV30,.,TRBJ1-5,.,CAWSGQPNQPQHF,TGTGCCTGGAGTGGACAGCCCAATCAGCCCCAGCATTTT
TRBV7-6,TRBD1,TRBJ2-7,.,CASSLAYSGQGYEQYF,TGTGCCAGCAGCTTAGCATATTCAGGACAGGGTTACGAGCAGTACTTC
TRBV6-5,.,TRBJ1-2,.,CASRPQGEGYTF,TGTGCCAGCAGACCACAGGGAGAAGGCTACACCTTC
TRBV6-1,TRBD1,TRBJ1-1,.,CASSGQGNTEAFF,TGTGCCAGCAGTGGACAGGGGAACACTGAAGCTTTCTTT
TRBV7-2,TRBD1,TRBJ1-1,.,CASSITTGGPAFF,TGTGCCAGCAGCATTACGACAGGGGGCCCAGCTTTCTTT
TRBV30,TRBD1,TRBJ1-3,.,CAWRPGQGAGNTIYF,TGTGCCTGGAGGCCGGGACAGGGAGCTGGAAACACCATATATTTT
TRBV27,.,TRBJ2-2,.,CASREDSNTGELFF,TGTGCCAGCAGGGAGGACAGCAACACCGGGGAGCTGTTTTTT
TRBV30,.,TRBJ1-1,.,CAWSTGMNTEAFF,TGTGCCTGGAGTACGGGCATGAACACTGAAGCTTTCTTT
TRBV6-5,.,TRBJ1-2,.,CATNGDMVGGYTF,TGTGCCACCAACGGGGATATGGTTGGTGGCTACACCTTC
TRBV27,TRBD1,TRBJ1-2,once,CASSQLPDDRGYGYTF,TGTGCCAGCAGTCAACTCCCCGACGACAGGGGCTATGGCTACACCTTC
TRBV30,TRBD1,TRBJ1-4,.,CAWSRTGGIEKLFF,TGTGCCTGGAGTCGGACAGGGGGCATCGAAAAACTGTTTTTT
TRBV30,.,TRBJ1-1,.,CAWRDTRTEAFF,TGTGCCTGGAGGGACACCAGAACTGAAGCTTTCTTT
TRBV20-1,.,TRBJ1-1,.,CSGPLGTEAFF,TGCAGTGGCCCTTTGGGCACTGAAGCTTTCTTT
TRBV6-5,.,TRBJ1-2,.,CASSYVGDGYTF,TGTGCCAGCAGTTACGTGGGGGATGGCTACACCTTC
TRBV7-9,.,TRBJ1-1,.,CTTGGRSAEAFF,TGTACTACGGGGGGAAGGAGCGCTGAAGCTTTCTTT
TRBV11-2,.,TRBJ2-1,.,CASSLDPRVPTPYNEQFF,TGTGCCAGCAGCTTAGATCCGAGGGTACCGACACCGTACAATGAGCAGTTCTTC
TRBV18,.,TRBJ2-7,.,CASSPRILDIYEQYF,TGTGCCAGCTCACCTCGAATCCTGGACATTTACGAGCAGTACTTC
TRBV30,.,TRBJ1-2,few,CAWSVSAVYGYTF,TGTGCCTGGAGTGTCTCGGCAGTCTATGGCTACACCTTC
TRBV10-3,.,TRBJ2-1,.,CAIDDGSYNEQFF,TGTGCCATCGACGACGGCTCCTACAATGAGCAGTTCTTC
TRBV2,TRBD1,TRBJ1-3,.,CAREQGLSGNTIYF,TGTGCCAGGGAACAGGGGCTCTCTGGAAACACCATATATTTT
TRBV2,TRBD2,TRBJ2-2,.,CASNPQGGGAAGELFF,TGTGCCAGCAACCCCCAGGGCGGGGGGGCGGCCGGGGAGCTGTTTTTT
TRBV10-3,TRBD1,TRBJ2-7,.,CAIKPEQGARGYYEQYF,TGTGCCATCAAACCCGAGCAGGGGGCGCGCGGGTACTACGAGCAGTACTTC
TRBV5-1,.,TRBJ1-1,once,CASSPESVNTEAFF,TGCGCCAGCAGCCCGGAATCAGTGAACACTGAAGCTTTCTTT
TRBV30,.,TRBJ1-1,.,CAWSVTGGGAFF,TGTGCCTGGAGTGTAACCGGGGGGGGAGCTTTCTTT
TRBV11-2,.,TRBJ1-2,.,CASSSPLNLGFDYGYTF,TGTGCCAGCAGCTCCCCTCTAAATTTGGGGTTTGACTATGGCTACACCTTC
TRBV30,.,TRBJ2-7,.,CAWSVLAGNSYEQYF,TGTGCCTGGAGTGTACTGGCCGGGAACTCCTACGAGCAGTACTTC
TRBV2,TRBD2,TRBJ2-3,.,CASSGRPAGGGDTQYF,TGTGCCAGTTCGGGGAGGCCAGCGGGGGGTGGAGATACGCAGTATTTT
TRBV6-5,.,TRBJ2-7,.,CASRRDGLYEQYF,TGTGCCAGCAGGAGGGACGGCCTATACGAGCAGTACTTC
TRBV19,.,TRBJ2-3,once,CASSIAQGSDTQYF,TGTGCCAGTAGTATTGCCCAGGGGTCAGATACGCAGTATTTT
TRBV18,.,TRBJ1-5,.,CASSLNIGALNQPQHF,TGTGCCAGCTCACTCAATATAGGGGCCCTTAATCAGCCCCAGCATTTT
TRBV5-1,TRBD1,TRBJ2-7,few,CASSYTPGQGNSYEQYF,TGCGCCAGCAGCTACACGCCGGGACAGGGAAATTCCTACGAGCAGTACTTC
TRBV4-3,.,TRBJ2-7,.,CASTPRAGNSYEQYF,TGCGCCAGCACCCCGAGGGCAGGTAACTCCTACGAGCAGTACTTC